This T cell receptor (beta chain) was captured by sequencing in a study of spatial heterogeneity in lung cancer. The time point is: sample taken at primary tumor resection. Frozen PBMC, nontumor lung or tumor provided whole RNA, which was sequenced unsorted. Individual TCR cDNA molecules each bore their own unique molecular identifier. From the 5' RACE reads, TCRdb called clonotypes with MiXCR, one entry per CDR3 protein. The repertoire holds around 4,400 distinct CDR3 sequences, with about 6.3% as singletons. This clonotype was found a few times. Antigen specificity is unknown. Whole-study results and caveats: In tumors, expanded intratumoral alpha and beta TCR counts tracked mutation counts. Tumor T-cell coverage was an estimated 7% or so for alpha and approximately 13% for beta chains.

V lost 0 bases and J lost 2, with 11 bases in between. The germline V gene has CDR1 DFQATT and CDR2 SNEGSKA (reference sequence). This CDR3 comprises 15 residues. The chain joins TRBV20-1 to TRBJ2-1, with D tentatively TRBD1 (6 bases). The source is a male donor with early-stage non-small cell lung cancer. The sequenced sample was lung tumor tissue, obtained at surgery. The DNA of the CDR3 is TGCAGTGCTAGAGATTCGCAGGGGCCCTACAATGAGCAGTTCTTC. Its translation is CSARDSQGPYNEQFF.